A selection of T cell receptor beta chains follows, all from one sample in a study of post-analysis software for immune sequencing data. TCRdb itself ran the PCR reads through MiXCR, one entry per CDR3 protein. This sample has 650,000 to 850,000 distinct CDR3 sequences, with more than 45% found just once. Sequencing input: blood. All receptors derive from a girl aged 10 to 17 with multiple sclerosis. Both conserved end residues are part of each CDR3.

>TRBV20-1
CSARVQAGGHEQYF
>TRBV12-3/TRBV12-4
CASSKERPSGRWSYNEQFF
>TRBV27
CASSFGWNYGYTF
>TRBV15
CATSRDGGQETQYF
>TRBV12-3/TRBV12-4
CASSFNGGSGYTF
>TRBV5-1
CASSSGLQPLNEQFF
>TRBV12-3/TRBV12-4
CASSLGDRVYGYTF
>TRBV10-3
CAISEPLQGSGTQYF
>TRBV29-1
CSVEEGLAAHNEQFF
>TRBV25-1
CASSELQGAGETQYF
>TRBV28
CASSAPGLSTAYEQYF
>TRBV11-1
CASRLTVDEQFF
>TRBV11-2
CATTRGLAGTLEGEQFF
>TRBV20-1
CSATGQGGSNQPQHF
>TRBV20-1
CSAPTRLAVADTQYF
>TRBV12-3/TRBV12-4
CASSRTSGKGDNEQFF
>TRBV12-3/TRBV12-4
CASTTTISYNEQFF
>TRBV20-1
CSAEAGAGKDIQYF
>TRBV5-4
CASSLRDRANTGELFF
>TRBV12-3/TRBV12-4
CASSSWTGFSYEQFF
>TRBV12-3/TRBV12-4
CASSLGGLAYWETQYF
>TRBV7-3
CASSLRLGSTDTQYF
>TRBV29-1
CSVFVTVDIQYF
>TRBV29-1
CSGRLAPDTQYF
>TRBV7-9
CASSNRIDHNEQFF
>TRBV6-5
CASSYLWGGYTF
>TRBV7-8
CASSFLDTTSNYGYTF
>TRBV28
CASSPGGASEQYF
>TRBV20-1
CSARDPQGSVYGYTF
>TRBV12-3/TRBV12-4
CASSPSLGGSLVDEQFF
>TRBV7-2
CASSLGVVASFVAETQYF
>TRBV6-1
CASSEIGAVGLYEQYF